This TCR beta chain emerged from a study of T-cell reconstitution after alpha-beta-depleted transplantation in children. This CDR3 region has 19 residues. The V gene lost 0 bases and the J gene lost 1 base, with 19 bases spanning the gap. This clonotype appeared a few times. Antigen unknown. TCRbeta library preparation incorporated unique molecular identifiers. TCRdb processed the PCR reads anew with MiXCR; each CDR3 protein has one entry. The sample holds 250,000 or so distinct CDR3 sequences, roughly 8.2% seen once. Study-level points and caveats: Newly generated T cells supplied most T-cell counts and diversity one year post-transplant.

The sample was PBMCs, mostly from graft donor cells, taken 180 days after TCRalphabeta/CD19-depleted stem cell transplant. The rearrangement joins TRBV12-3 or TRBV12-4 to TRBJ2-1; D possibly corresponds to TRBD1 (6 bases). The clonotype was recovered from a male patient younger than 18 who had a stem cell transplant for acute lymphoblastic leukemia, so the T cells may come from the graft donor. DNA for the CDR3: TGTGCCAGCAGTTTAGCTTGGCGGGCAGGGGAGAGGTCCTACAATGAGCAGTTCTTC. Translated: CASSLAWRAGERSYNEQFF.